These 7 T cell receptor beta chains came from one sample sequenced in a study of shared clonotypes between healthy human individuals. Positive CCR7 selection of CD45RO-negative cells yielded the naive CD8 cells, and terminally differentiated effector memory CD45RA+ cells were excluded. Produced via immunoSEQ multiplex PCR; TCRdb's table is partial and in-frame only. The table records 1.5 million to 2.5 million clones, about 95% of them present only once. Sample: naive CD8+ T cells sorted from blood. The receptors come from a man aged 18 to 35 in good health.

The chain recombines TRBV9 with TRBJ2-1; no clear D. This CDR3 is built from 12 residues. Germline assignment: CDR1 SGDLS and CDR2 YYNGEE. Trimming removed 3 bases at V and 6 bases at J, with 7 bases between. CDR3 protein: CASSALGNEQFF. The CDR3 DNA follows: TGTGCCAGCAGCGCTCTGGGCAATGAGCAGTTCTTC. The full variable domain, its missing parts supplied by reference TRBV9 and TRBJ2-1, is DSGVTQTPKHLITATGQRVTLRCSPRSGDLSVYWYQQSLDQGLQFLIQYYNGEERAKGNILERFSAQQFPDLHSELNLSSLELGDSALYFCASSALGNEQFFGPGTRLTVL.

V gene TRBV7-9 combines with J gene TRBJ2-1, with 12 bases that match TRBD2. Looked up from germline, CDR1 is SEHNR and CDR2 is FQNEAQ (reference sequence). CDR3 size: 15 residues. J gave up 8 bases and V 5 bases, and 7 bases lay outside the gene matches. In DNA form, the CDR3 reads TGTGCCAGCAGCCAGACTAGCGGGAGAACGGATGAGCAGTTCTTC. Its translation is CASSQTSGRTDEQFF. Together with reference TRBV7-9 and TRBJ2-1, the CDR3 gives the full variable domain: DTGVSQNPRHKITKRGQNVTFRCDPISEHNRLYWYRQTLGQGPEFLTYFQNEAQLEKSRLLSDRFSAERPKGSFSTLEIQRTEQGDSAMYLCASSQTSGRTDEQFFGPGTRLTVL.

The chain is built from TRBV13 and TRBJ2-5; TRBD2 aligns across 11 bases. The J segment lost 5 bases and the V segment lost 4 bases, leaving 12 bases of the junction unmatched. Looked up from germline, CDR1 is PRHDT and CDR2 is FYEKMQ (reference sequence). This CDR3 has 17 residues. The CDR3 region is CASSSPSLAGGRETQYF. CDR3 bases: TGTGCCAGCAGCTCCCCTTCGTTAGCGGGAGGGCGTGAGACCCAGTACTTC.

The genes are TRBV30 and TRBJ2-7; 8 bases are shared with TRBD1. Germline trimming cut 8 bases from V and 3 bases from J; bases unmatched to any gene: 9. The CDR3 length is 13 residues. Germline CDR1 reads GTSNPN; CDR2 reads SVGIG (reference sequence). The CDR3 nucleotides are TGTGCCAGAGATGGACAGGGAGACTACGAGCAGTACTTC. Its protein is CARDGQGDYEQYF.

J is TRBJ2-3 and V is TRBV9; TRBD2 might be the D (5 bases). This CDR3 region has 18 residues. Germline V CDR1 and CDR2: SGDLS, YYNGEE. The V and J ends lost 1 base and 0 bases respectively, with 18 bases between them. CDR3 sequence (DNA): TGTGCCAGCAGCGTAAATTTGGAGGAATCTACTAGCACAGATACGCAGTATTTT. Protein: CASSVNLEESTSTDTQYF.

The chain joins TRBV5-1 to TRBJ2-5; D ambiguous. V lost 0 bases to trimming and J lost 2 bases, with 11 bases between them. The CDR3 is 15 residues long. Germline CDR1 SGHRS, CDR2 YFSETQ. CDR3 coding DNA: TGCGCCAGCAGCTTGGTGTCAGGAGCTCAAGAGACCCAGTACTTC. It translates to CASSLVSGAQETQYF.

This chain joins TRBV9 and TRBJ2-5; D is ambiguous. With 3 bases removed from V and 5 bases from J, the gap between germline ends came to 11 bases. Germline CDR1 reads SGDLS; CDR2 reads YYNGEE. The CDR3 spans 13 residues. The CDR3 DNA reads TGTGCCAGCAGCGCTCTGTATGGGGAGACCCAGTACTTC. Protein sequence: CASSALYGETQYF.